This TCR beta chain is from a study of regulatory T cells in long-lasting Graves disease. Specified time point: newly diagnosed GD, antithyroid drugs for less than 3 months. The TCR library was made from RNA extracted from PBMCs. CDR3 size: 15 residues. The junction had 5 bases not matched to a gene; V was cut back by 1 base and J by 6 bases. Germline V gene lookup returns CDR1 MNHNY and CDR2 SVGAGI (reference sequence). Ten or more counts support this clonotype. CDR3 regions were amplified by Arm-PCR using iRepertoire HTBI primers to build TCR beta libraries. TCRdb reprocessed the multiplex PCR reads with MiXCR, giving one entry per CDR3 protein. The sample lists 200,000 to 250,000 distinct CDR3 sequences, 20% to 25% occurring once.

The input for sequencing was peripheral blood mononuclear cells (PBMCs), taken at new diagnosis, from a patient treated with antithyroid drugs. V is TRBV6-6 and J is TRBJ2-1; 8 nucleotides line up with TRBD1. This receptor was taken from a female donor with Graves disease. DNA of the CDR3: TGTGCCAGCAGTTACTTGGACAGGGAAATCAATGAGCAGTTCTTC. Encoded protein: CASSYLDREINEQFF.